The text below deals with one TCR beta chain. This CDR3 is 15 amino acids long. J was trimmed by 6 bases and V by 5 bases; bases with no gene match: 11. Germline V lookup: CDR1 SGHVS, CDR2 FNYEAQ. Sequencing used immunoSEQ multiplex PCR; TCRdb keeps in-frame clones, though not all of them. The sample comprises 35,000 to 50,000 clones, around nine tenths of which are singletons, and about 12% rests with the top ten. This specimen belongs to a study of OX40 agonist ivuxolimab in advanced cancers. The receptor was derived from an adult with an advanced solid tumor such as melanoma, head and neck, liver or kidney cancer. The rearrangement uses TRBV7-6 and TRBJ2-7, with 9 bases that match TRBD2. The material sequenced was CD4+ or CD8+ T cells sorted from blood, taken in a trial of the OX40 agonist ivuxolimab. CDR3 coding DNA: TGTGCCAGCAGCCCGATAGCGGGAGTAGTTGGCGAGCAGTACTTC. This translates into CASSPIAGVVGEQYF.